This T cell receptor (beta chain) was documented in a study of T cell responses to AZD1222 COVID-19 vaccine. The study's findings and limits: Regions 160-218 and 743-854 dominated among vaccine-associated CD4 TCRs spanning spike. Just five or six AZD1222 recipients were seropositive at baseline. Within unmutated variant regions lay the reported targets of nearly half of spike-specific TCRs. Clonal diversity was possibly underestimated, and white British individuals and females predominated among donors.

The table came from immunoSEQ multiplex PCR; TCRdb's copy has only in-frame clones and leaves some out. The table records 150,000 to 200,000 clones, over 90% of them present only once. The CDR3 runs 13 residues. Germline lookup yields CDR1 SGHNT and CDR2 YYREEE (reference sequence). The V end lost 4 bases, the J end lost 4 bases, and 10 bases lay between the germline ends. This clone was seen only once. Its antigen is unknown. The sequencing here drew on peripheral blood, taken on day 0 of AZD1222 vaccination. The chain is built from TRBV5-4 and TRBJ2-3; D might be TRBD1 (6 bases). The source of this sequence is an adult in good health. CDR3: CASSPDRSDTQYF. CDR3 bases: TGTGCCAGCAGCCCAGACAGGTCAGATACGCAGTATTTT. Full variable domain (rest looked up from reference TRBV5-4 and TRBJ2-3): ETGVTQSPTHLIKTRGQQVTLRCSSQSGHNTVSWYQQALGQGPQFIFQYYREEENGRGNFPPRFSGLQFPNYSSELNVNALELDDSALYLCASSPDRSDTQYFGPGTRLTVL.